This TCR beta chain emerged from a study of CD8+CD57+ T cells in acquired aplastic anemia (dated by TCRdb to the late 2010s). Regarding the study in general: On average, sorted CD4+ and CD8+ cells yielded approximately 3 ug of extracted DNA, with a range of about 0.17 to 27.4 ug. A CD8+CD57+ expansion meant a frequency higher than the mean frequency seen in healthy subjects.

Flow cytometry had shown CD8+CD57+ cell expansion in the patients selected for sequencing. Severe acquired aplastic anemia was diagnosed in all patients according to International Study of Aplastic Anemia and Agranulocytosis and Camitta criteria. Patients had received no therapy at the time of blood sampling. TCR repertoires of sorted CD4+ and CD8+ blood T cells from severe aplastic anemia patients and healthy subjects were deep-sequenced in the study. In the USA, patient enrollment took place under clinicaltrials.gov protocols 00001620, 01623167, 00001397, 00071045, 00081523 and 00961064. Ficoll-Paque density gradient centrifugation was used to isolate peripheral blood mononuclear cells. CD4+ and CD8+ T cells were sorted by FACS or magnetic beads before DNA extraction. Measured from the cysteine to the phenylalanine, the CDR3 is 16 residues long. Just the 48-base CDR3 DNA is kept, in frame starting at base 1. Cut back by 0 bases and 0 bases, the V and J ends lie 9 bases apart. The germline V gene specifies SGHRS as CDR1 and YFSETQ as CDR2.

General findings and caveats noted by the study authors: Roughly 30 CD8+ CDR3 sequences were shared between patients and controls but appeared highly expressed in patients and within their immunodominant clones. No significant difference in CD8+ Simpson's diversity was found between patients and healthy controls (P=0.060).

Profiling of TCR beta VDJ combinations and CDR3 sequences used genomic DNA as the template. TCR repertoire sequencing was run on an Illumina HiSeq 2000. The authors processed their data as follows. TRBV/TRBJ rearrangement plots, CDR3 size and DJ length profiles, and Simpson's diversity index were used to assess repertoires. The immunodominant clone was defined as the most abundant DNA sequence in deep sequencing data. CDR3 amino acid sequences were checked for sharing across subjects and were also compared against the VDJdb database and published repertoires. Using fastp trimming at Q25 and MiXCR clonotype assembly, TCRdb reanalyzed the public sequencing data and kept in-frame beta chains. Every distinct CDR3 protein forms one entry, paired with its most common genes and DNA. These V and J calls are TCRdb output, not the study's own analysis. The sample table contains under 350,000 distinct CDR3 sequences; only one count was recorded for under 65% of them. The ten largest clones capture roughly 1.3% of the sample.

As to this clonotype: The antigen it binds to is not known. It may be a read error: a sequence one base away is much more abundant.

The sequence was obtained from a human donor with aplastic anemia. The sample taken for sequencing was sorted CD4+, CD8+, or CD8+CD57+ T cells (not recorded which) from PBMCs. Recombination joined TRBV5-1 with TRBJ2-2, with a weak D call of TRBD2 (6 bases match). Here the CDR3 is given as CASSLAPGANTGELFF. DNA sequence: TGCGCCAGCAGCTTGGCGCCGGGGGCGAACACCGGGGAGCTGTTTTTT.